Listed here are 19 T cell receptor beta chains from one sample, sequenced in a study of technical replicates of blood from a few donors. Sequencing used immunoSEQ multiplex PCR; TCRdb keeps in-frame clones, though not all of them. The sample has approximately 81,000 clones, approximately 96% seen once. Sequencing used T cells isolated from PBMCs. The source is a human donor in good health.

This sequence joins TRBV2 and TRBJ1-5; D call uncertain. This CDR3 region has 13 residues. Trimming pared 3 bases from V and 4 bases from J, leaving 7 bases between. Germline CDR1 SNHLY, CDR2 FYNNEI. DNA of the CDR3: TGTGCCAGCAGTGAGTCCCTTAATCAGCCCCAGCATTTT. As protein: CASSESLNQPQHF.

The rearrangement uses TRBV5-1 and TRBJ2-1; TRBD2 is a possible D gene (5 bases). The germline V and J ends were trimmed by 0 bases and 0 bases, with 7 bases remaining between them. CDR1 and CDR2 from the germline V gene are SGHRS and YFSETQ. This CDR3 has 15 amino acids. The CDR3, as DNA: TGCGCCAGCAGCTTGGTAGGGAGCTCCTACAATGAGCAGTTCTTC. This sequence encodes CASSLVGSSYNEQFF. Variable domain in full (rest from reference TRBV5-1 and TRBJ2-1): KAGVTQTPRYLIKTRGQQVTLSCSPISGHRSVSWYQQTPGQGLQFLFEYFSETQRNKGNFPGRFSGRQFSNSRSEMNVSTLELGDSALYLCASSLVGSSYNEQFFGPGTRLTVL.

J is TRBJ1-4 and V is TRBV15; 10 positions agree with TRBD1. Germline V gene lookup returns CDR1 LNHNV and CDR2 YYDKDF (reference sequence). The CDR3 has 18 residues. J lost 6 bases, V lost 0 bases, and 10 bases had no gene match. The DNA for the CDR3 is TGTGCCACCAGCAGAGAGGGCGGGACAGGGGAAGAAGATGAAAAACTGTTTTTT. It yields the protein CATSREGGTGEEDEKLFF.

This rearrangement joins TRBV28 to TRBJ2-1, with 15 positions matching TRBD2. The CDR3 sequence is 18 residues long. Losses at the gene ends were 5 bases for V and 0 bases for J; bases not matched to a gene: 5. Looked up from germline, CDR1 is MDHEN and CDR2 is SYDVKM. In DNA form, the CDR3 reads TGTGCCAGCAGTGCAGGACTAGCGGGAGGGACCTCCTACAATGAGCAGTTCTTC. Its protein is CASSAGLAGGTSYNEQFF.

The chain combines TRBV7-8 with TRBJ2-7, with 8 bases matching TRBD1. The CDR3 spans 15 residues. With 1 base clipped from V and 4 bases from J, the junction kept 6 bases outside the gene matches. Germline V CDR1 and CDR2: SGHVS, FQNEAQ. In nucleotides, the CDR3 is TGTGCCAGCAGCTTAGGTGACAGGGGTGGGTACGAGCAGTACTTC. It specifies CASSLGDRGGYEQYF.

The chain employs TRBV2 and TRBJ2-1; 9 nucleotides align to TRBD2. Germline values: CDR1 SNHLY, CDR2 FYNNEI. Trimming took 1 base from V and 4 from J; bases not matched to a gene: 2. The length of the CDR3 is 15 residues. In DNA, the CDR3 is TGTGCCAGCAGTGAAGGGCTAGCGGGGTACAATGAGCAGTTCTTC. Translating gives CASSEGLAGYNEQFF.

The chain couples TRBV2 to TRBJ2-2, with D tentatively TRBD1 (5 bases). The CDR3 sequence is 16 residues long. Per germline, CDR1 SNHLY and CDR2 FYNNEI. With 1 base removed from V and 7 bases from J, the gap between germline ends came to 16 bases. This chain's CDR3 is CASSEGAQGSDGELFF. CDR3 nucleotides: TGTGCCAGCAGTGAAGGCGCTCAGGGATCTGACGGGGAGCTGTTTTTT.

The rearrangement joins TRBV2 to TRBJ2-5; a possible D gene is TRBD2 (6 bases). The V gene's germline CDR1 is SNHLY and CDR2 FYNNEI. The CDR3 has 11 residues. Trimming removed 8 bases at V and 5 bases at J, with 9 bases between. In nucleotides, the CDR3 is TGTGCCAGCGGGGAGGAGGAGACCCAGTACTTC. This sequence encodes CASGEEETQYF.

V usage is TRBV9 and J usage is TRBJ2-2; TRBD1 might be the D (6 bases). The germline V gene encodes CDR1 SGDLS and CDR2 YYNGEE. The CDR3 extends over 15 amino acids. V was trimmed by 5 bases and J by 3 bases, leaving 14 bases between them. The CDR3 protein is CASSASSGDTGELFF. The CDR3 coding sequence is TGTGCCAGCAGTGCTTCCTCAGGGGACACCGGGGAGCTGTTTTTT.

This chain uses TRBV25-1 with TRBJ1-4; the D gene is possibly TRBD1 (6 bases). CDR1 is MGHDK, CDR2 SYGVNS, per germline. The CDR3 is 14 amino acids. Trimming left V 5 bases short and J 3 bases short, with 10 bases between. The CDR3 nucleotides are TGTGCCAGCAGTCTGGGGGCACCTAATGAAAAACTGTTTTTT. Protein sequence: CASSLGAPNEKLFF.

V usage is TRBV27 and J usage is TRBJ1-2, with 7 bases that match TRBD1. CDR1 is MNHEY and CDR2 is SMNVEV in the germline V gene (reference sequence). The CDR3 loop spans 13 amino acids. The J segment lost 4 bases and the V segment lost 5 bases, leaving 4 bases of the junction unmatched. The CDR3 DNA reads as TGTGCCAGCAGTGAGGGACAGACCTATGGCTACACCTTC. Encoded protein: CASSEGQTYGYTF.

The chain couples TRBV10-3 to TRBJ1-2, with TRBD1 matching over 8 bases. The germline V gene has CDR1 ENHRY and CDR2 SYGVKD. The junction had 6 bases not matched to a gene; V was cut back by 1 base and J by 5 bases. The CDR3 is 15 amino acids. CDR3 sequence (DNA): TGTGCCATCAGTGAGTACTCGGACAGGGCTTATGGCTACACCTTC. It specifies CAISEYSDRAYGYTF.

This clone was seen just once. This chain links TRBV15 with TRBJ2-1, with 8 bases identical to TRBD2. After removal of 2 bases from V and 5 bases from J, the junction contained 8 bases not matched to a gene. In germline, CDR1 is LNHNV, CDR2 YYDKDF (reference sequence). The CDR3 has 16 amino acids. The CDR3 DNA is TGTGCCACCAGCAGACGGCCGGGACTAGGAGACAATGAGCAGTTCTTC. This sequence encodes CATSRRPGLGDNEQFF. Variable domain in full (rest from reference TRBV15 and TRBJ2-1): DAMVIQNPRYQVTQFGKPVTLSCSQTLNHNVMYWYQQKSSQAPKLLFHYYDKDFNNEADTPDNFQSRRPNTSFCFLDIRSPGLGDTAMYLCATSRRPGLGDNEQFFGPGTRLTVL.

V usage is TRBV5-1 and J usage is TRBJ2-2; D is unclear. The V gene lost 0 bases and the J gene lost 7 bases, with 4 bases spanning the gap. There are 12 residues in the CDR3. The germline CDR1 and CDR2 sequences are SGHRS and YFSETQ. The CDR3 DNA follows: TGCGCCAGCAGCTTGGATTACGGGGAGCTGTTTTTT. Translating it yields CASSLDYGELFF. The variable domain in full, completed from reference TRBV5-1 and TRBJ2-2, reads KAGVTQTPRYLIKTRGQQVTLSCSPISGHRSVSWYQQTPGQGLQFLFEYFSETQRNKGNFPGRFSGRQFSNSRSEMNVSTLELGDSALYLCASSLDYGELFFGEGSRLTVL.

The gene calls are TRBV7-9 and TRBJ2-5; possibly TRBD2 for D (5 bases). The CDR3 has 13 amino acids. Between the trimmed V and J ends, which lost 2 bases and 5 bases, there was a span of 9 bases. The germline V gene encodes CDR1 SEHNR and CDR2 FQNEAQ (reference sequence). The CDR3 DNA reads as TGTGCCAGCAGCTTAAAACTAGTTGAGACCCAGTACTTC. Amino acid sequence: CASSLKLVETQYF.

The chain is built from TRBV18 and TRBJ1-5; D ambiguous. The CDR3 is made up of 14 amino acids. Germline loops: CDR1 KGHSH, CDR2 LQKENI. Trimming took 4 bases from V and 3 from J, leaving 10 bases between them. CDR3 DNA: TGTGCCAGCTCACAGGCAGGATTCAATCAGCCCCAGCATTTT. Amino acid sequence: CASSQAGFNQPQHF.

The chain recombines TRBV29-1 with TRBJ1-3; the D is unclear. This CDR3 is 13 amino acids long. Germline assignment: CDR1 SQVTM and CDR2 ANQGSEA. V lost 6 bases and J lost 3, with 12 bases in between. CDR3 loop: CSVVVPNGNTIYF. As DNA, the CDR3 is TGCAGCGTCGTGGTTCCTAATGGAAACACCATATATTTT.

The CDR3 nucleotides are TGCAGCGTTGCGGGAACTCTAACCCGGGGACTCCTGAACACCGGGGAGCTGTTTTTT. Translation gives CSVAGTLTRGLLNTGELFF. The V and J genes are TRBV29-1 and TRBJ2-2; a weak D match, TRBD2 (6 bases). Per the germline V gene, CDR1 is SQVTM and CDR2 is ANQGSEA. V gave up 4 bases and J gave up 1 base, with 25 bases separating them. The CDR3 loop spans 19 amino acids.

The rearrangement joins TRBV6-6 to TRBJ2-2; 7 bases fit TRBD2. Per germline, CDR1 MNHNY and CDR2 SVGAGI (reference sequence). The ends lost 2 bases at V and 7 bases at J; junction bases unmatched: 7. The CDR3 is made up of 15 amino acids. The CDR3 region has the DNA TGTGCCAGCAGTTACCCCCCCCGGGGGGACGGGGAGCTGTTTTTT. Protein sequence: CASSYPPRGDGELFF.